The sequence of this T cell receptor (beta chain) was determined in a study of T cells and Merkel cell carcinoma outcomes. Study findings and constraints: Reportedly, T-cell repertoire with density predicts Merkel cell carcinoma outcomes.

Remarks on this clone: The antigen is undetermined.

Sequenced by immunoSEQ multiplex PCR; TCRdb stores in-frame clones only, minus some. The sample shows roughly 14,000 clones, about 87% of them seen only once. What was sequenced was tumor tissue from Merkel cell carcinoma. This TCR came from a human donor with Merkel cell carcinoma.

The CDR3 sequence: CASSPMDQGAKSGNTIYF. CDR3 sequence (DNA): TGTGCCAGCTCACCAATGGACCAGGGGGCGAAATCTGGAAACACCATATATTTT. V and J are TRBV18 and TRBJ1-3; 8 positions match TRBD1. The CDR3 has 18 residues. CDR1 is KGHSH and CDR2 is LQKENI in the germline V gene. Trimming cost V 2 bases and J 1 base; bases outside gene matches: 10.